These T cell receptor beta chains were read from a single sample in a study of early T cells in non-severe SARS-CoV-2 infection. One entry per CDR3 protein, called by TCRdb with MiXCR from the 5' RACE reads. Of tens of thousands of distinct CDR3 sequences in the sample, about 10% were seen once. Sequenced: whole blood. These receptors were taken from an adult who was a healthcare worker with PCR-confirmed SARS-CoV-2 infection or an uninfected control (not recorded which). The CDR3 runs from the conserved cysteine through the conserved F or W. A D gene is named only where the DNA matches it firmly. Size is omitted from some rows. Given values are once, few, many or a class for expanded clones.

>.|TRBJ1-4|TRBV19|.
TGTGCCAGTTACCAGGGTTTTGGAAAACTGTTTTTT
CASYQGFGKLFF
>.|TRBJ2-1|TRBV29-1|few
TGCAGCGCCGCACCACAGACGGATGAGCAGTTCTTC
CSAAPQTDEQFF
>.|TRBJ2-3|TRBV14|.
TGTGCCAGCAGCCAAGATGGGACTGACACGCAGTATTTT
CASSQDGTDTQYF
>TRBD1|TRBJ2-2|TRBV12-3/TRBV12-4|many
TGTGCCAGCAGGCCGACAGGGGGGACCGGGGAGCTGTTTTTT
CASRPTGGTGELFF
>.|TRBJ2-1|TRBV4-1|once
TGCGCCAGCAGCCCGCAGGGAAATGAGCAGTTCTTC
CASSPQGNEQFF
>.|TRBJ2-5|TRBV28|.
TGTGCCAGCAGTCCCCAGATGATAGCGGCAGGGAAGACCCAGTACTTC
CASSPQMIAAGKTQYF
>TRBD2|TRBJ2-3|TRBV7-3|few
TGTGCCAGCAGCCCCACCCGGCTAGCGGGAGCTGCAGATACGCAGTATTTT
CASSPTRLAGAADTQYF
>.|TRBJ2-1|TRBV13|many
TGTGCCAGCAGCTTAGTGGTGGGGGTGGTCAATGAGCAGTTCTTC
CASSLVVGVVNEQFF
>.|TRBJ2-3|TRBV2|many
TGTGCCAGCAGTTACCAGGGCGGCACAGATACGCAGTATTTT
CASSYQGGTDTQYF
>.|TRBJ2-2|TRBV2|.
TGTGCCAGCAGTGAGGACAGTTTGACCGGGGAGCTGTTTTTT
CASSEDSLTGELFF
>.|TRBJ2-5|TRBV7-2|.
TGTGCCAGCAGCATAGGGTTCCAATTGGGGGAGACCCAGTACTTC
CASSIGFQLGETQYF
>.|TRBJ2-1|TRBV27|.
TGTGCCAGCAGTAGTACTAGCCGTCCGCCTTACAATGAGCAGTTCTTC
CASSSTSRPPYNEQFF
>TRBD1|TRBJ2-5|TRBV20-1|.
TGCAGTGCCGGAGGGCAGGGGGCAGGAGAGACCCAGTACTTC
CSAGGQGAGETQYF
>TRBD2|TRBJ2-5|TRBV5-1|.
TGCGCCAGCGCAGGACTAGCGGGAGCGGAGACCCAGTACTTC
CASAGLAGAETQYF
>.|TRBJ2-1|TRBV20-1|many
TGCAGTGCCGGGGGGCTAGCCTACAATGAGCAGTTCTTC
CSAGGLAYNEQFF
>.|TRBJ2-1|TRBV9|many
TGTGCCAGCAGCGTGTCGGGGTACTACAATGAGCAGTTCTTC
CASSVSGYYNEQFF
>.|TRBJ1-2|TRBV6-1|.
TGTGCCAGCAGTGATTCGACAAGGTCGAATGGCTACACCTTC
CASSDSTRSNGYTF
>TRBD2|TRBJ2-2|TRBV7-3|.
TGTGCCAGCAGCTTAGGGCTAGCGGGAGGGATCGCCACCGGGGAGCTGTTTTTT
CASSLGLAGGIATGELFF